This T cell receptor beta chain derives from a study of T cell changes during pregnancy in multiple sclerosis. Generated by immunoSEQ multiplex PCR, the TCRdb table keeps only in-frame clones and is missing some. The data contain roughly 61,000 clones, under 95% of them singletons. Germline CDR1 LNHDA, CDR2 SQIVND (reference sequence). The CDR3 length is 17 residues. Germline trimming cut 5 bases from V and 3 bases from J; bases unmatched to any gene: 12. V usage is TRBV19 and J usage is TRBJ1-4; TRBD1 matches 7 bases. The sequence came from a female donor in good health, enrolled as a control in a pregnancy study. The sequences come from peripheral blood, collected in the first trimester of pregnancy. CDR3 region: CASSSRRGLGANEKLFF. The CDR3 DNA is TGTGCCAGTAGTTCGAGGAGGGGGCTGGGCGCTAATGAAAAACTGTTTTTT.